The clone carrying this TCR beta chain was seen more than once but under ten times. This sample is drawn from a study of blood T cell repertoires in COVID-19. For the study at large: From the United States, Italy and Spain came samples of acute and convalescent COVID-19. Nucleic acid was either cDNA or gDNA, and it came from T cells, B-cell-depleted T cells, or PBMCs.

The CDR3 loop spans 13 amino acids. With 3 bases removed from V and 3 bases from J, the gap between germline ends came to 9 bases. Germline-derived CDR1 and CDR2 are SGDLS and YYNGEE. In the authors' methods: Nucleated cell counts were estimated from reference gene primer amplification. Data came from immunoSEQ multiplex PCR; TCRdb stores just in-frame clones and leaves some out. V and J calls plus clone size are reproduced from that table; the DNA served to infer D and trimming. This sample carries some 200,000 clones, about 86% of them seen once, and the ten largest clones take about 2.4%. Sample: peripheral blood. The sequence was obtained from a woman aged 55-69 years with acute or convalescent COVID-19. The rearrangement uses TRBV9 and TRBJ1-1; D perhaps matches TRBD1 (6 bases). The DNA of the CDR3 is TGTGCCAGCAGCGCACAGGGTTACACTGAAGCTTTCTTT. Translation gives CASSAQGYTEAFF.